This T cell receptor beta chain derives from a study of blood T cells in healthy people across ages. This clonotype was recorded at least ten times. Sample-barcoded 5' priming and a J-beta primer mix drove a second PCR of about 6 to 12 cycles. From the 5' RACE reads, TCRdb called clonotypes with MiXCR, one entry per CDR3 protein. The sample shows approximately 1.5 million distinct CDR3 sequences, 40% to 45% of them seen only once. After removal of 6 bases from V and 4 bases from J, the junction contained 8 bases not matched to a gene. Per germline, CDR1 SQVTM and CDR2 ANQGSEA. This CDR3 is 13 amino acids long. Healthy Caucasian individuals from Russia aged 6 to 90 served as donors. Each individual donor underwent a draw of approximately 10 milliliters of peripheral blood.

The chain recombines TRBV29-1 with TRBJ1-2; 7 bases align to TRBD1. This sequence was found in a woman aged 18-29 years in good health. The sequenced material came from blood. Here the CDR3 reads CSVHTGVGYGYTF. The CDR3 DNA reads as TGCAGCGTCCATACAGGGGTCGGCTATGGCTACACCTTC.